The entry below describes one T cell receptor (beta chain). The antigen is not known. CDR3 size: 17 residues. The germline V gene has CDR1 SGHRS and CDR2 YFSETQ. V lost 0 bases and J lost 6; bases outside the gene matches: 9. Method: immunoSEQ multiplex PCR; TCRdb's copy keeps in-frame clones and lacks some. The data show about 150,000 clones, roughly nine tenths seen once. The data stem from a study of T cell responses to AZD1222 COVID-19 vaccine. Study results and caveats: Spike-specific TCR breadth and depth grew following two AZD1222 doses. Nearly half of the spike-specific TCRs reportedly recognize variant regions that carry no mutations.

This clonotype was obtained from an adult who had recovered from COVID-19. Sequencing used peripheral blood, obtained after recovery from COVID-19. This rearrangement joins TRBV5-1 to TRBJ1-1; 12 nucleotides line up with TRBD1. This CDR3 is CASSLAGTGGADAEAFF. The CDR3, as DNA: TGCGCCAGCAGCTTGGCCGGGACAGGGGGCGCGGACGCTGAAGCTTTCTTT.